The 21 T cell receptor beta chains presented below share a single source sample, sequenced in a study of T cell repertoires in cytomegalovirus infection. For these TCRs, the target antigens are not known. TCRdb used MiXCR to reprocess the reads, holding one entry per CDR3 protein. The table records hundreds of thousands of distinct CDR3 sequences, roughly a third of them present only once. The specimen was cultured PBMCs, collected from culture after CMV antigen stimulation. The receptor source for this set is a human donor in good health (CMV status not recorded). Some clones in this sample may be carry-over from other donors' samples.

There are many counts of this clonotype. The rearrangement links TRBV7-2 to TRBJ2-5; 9 nucleotides align to TRBD2. Looked up from germline, CDR1 is SGHTA and CDR2 is FQGNSA. The CDR3 runs to 14 residues. V dropped 3 bases and J dropped 3; count of bases not matched to a gene: 2. The CDR3 region is CASSFQRGEETQYF. In nucleotides, the CDR3 is TGTGCCAGCAGCTTCCAGCGGGGGGAAGAGACCCAGTACTTC. Drawing the rest from reference TRBV7-2 and TRBJ2-5, the complete variable domain is GAGVSQSPSNKVTEKGKDVELRCDPISGHTALYWYRQSLGQGLEFLIYFQGNSAPDKSGLPSDRFSAERTGGSVSTLTIQRTQQEDSAVYLCASSFQRGEETQYFGPGTRLLVL.

This clonotype was picked up a small number of times. J is TRBJ2-7 and V is TRBV2; D is unclear. V gave up 3 bases and J gave up 2 bases, with 2 bases separating them. This CDR3 is 11 amino acids long. The germline gives CDR1 SNHLY, CDR2 FYNNEI. The CDR3 here is CASSEPYEQYF. DNA for the CDR3: TGTGCCAGCAGTGAGCCCTACGAGCAGTACTTC.

This clonotype was detected only once. The genes are TRBV7-9 and TRBJ1-1; the D gene is possibly TRBD1 (5 bases). Trimming took off 4 bases at V and 4 bases at J, with 16 bases between the two ends. This CDR3 spans 15 amino acids. Germline loops: CDR1 SEHNR, CDR2 FQNEAQ (reference sequence). The CDR3 DNA follows: TGTGCCAGCAGCTCACACAGCTACGGGGGCACTGAAGCTTTCTTT. Amino acids: CASSSHSYGGTEAFF. The full variable domain, with the rest looked up from reference TRBV7-9 and TRBJ1-1, is DTGVSQNPRHKITKRGQNVTFRCDPISEHNRLYWYRQTLGQGPEFLTYFQNEAQLEKSRLLSDRFSAERPKGSFSTLEIQRTEQGDSAMYLCASSSHSYGGTEAFFGQGTRLTVV.

With respect to this clonotype: Its ends do not fully match the called genes, so a read error is possible. The V and J genes are TRBV5-4 and TRBJ2-5; either TRBD1 or TRBD2 may fit D (5 bases each). Germline-derived CDR1 and CDR2 are SGHNT and YYREEE (reference sequence). CDR3 length: 16 amino acids. As DNA, the CDR3 is TGTGCCAGCAGCCCGAGTGGGGGTCTAAAATTAGAGATCCAGTACTTC. Its translation is CASSPSGGLKLEIQYF.

This clonotype has a handful of counts. The chain carries TRBV19 and TRBJ1-5; D is possibly TRBD1 (5 bases). V dropped 4 bases and J dropped 5 bases, with 12 bases sitting between them. In germline, CDR1 is LNHDA, CDR2 SQIVND (reference sequence). The CDR3 runs 14 residues. The CDR3 DNA follows: TGTGCCAGTAGTAATCGGGGGAGAGATCAGCCCCAGCATTTT. Encoded protein: CASSNRGRDQPQHF.

A remark on this clonotype: No conserved phenylalanine or tryptophan is present at the end of the CDR3, so a read error is the likely explanation. It is unclear where the CDR3 begins or ends on the DNA, so no DNA is shown, and the CDR3 is as TCRdb lists it. The chain combines TRBV7-8 with TRBJ2-1; the table's D call, TRBD2, has no DNA check behind it. The CDR3 length is 8 residues, termini included. CDR1 is SGHVS, CDR2 FQNEAQ, per germline. CDR3 amino acids: CASSRGGV.

Ten or more counts support this clonotype. The rearrangement links TRBV7-2 to TRBJ2-5; a possible D gene is TRBD1 (5 bases). Trimming removed 2 bases at V and 9 bases at J, with 22 bases between. Looked up from germline, CDR1 is SGHTA and CDR2 is FQGNSA. The CDR3 extends over 16 amino acids. The CDR3 spells CASSLFQVGREMAQYF. CDR3 bases: TGTGCCAGCAGCTTATTCCAAGTCGGCAGGGAAATGGCCCAGTACTTC.

This chain uses TRBV12-3 or TRBV12-4 with TRBJ2-7; D is possibly TRBD1 (5 bases). The CDR3 consists of 13 residues. V was clipped by 6 bases and J by 5 bases, with 14 bases between them. This CDR3 is CASRQGAIHEQYF. CDR3 sequence (DNA): TGTGCCAGCAGGCAGGGTGCCATCCACGAGCAGTACTTC.

This clonotype has a count of ten or more. J is TRBJ2-7 and V is TRBV7-2; D unresolved. Trimming pared 4 bases from V and 2 bases from J, leaving 9 bases between. Germline V gives CDR1 SGHTA, CDR2 FQGNSA. The CDR3 is 13 residues long. For the CDR3, the DNA is TGTGCCAGCAGCTCCAGAAGGGCCTACGAGCAGTACTTC. This gives the protein CASSSRRAYEQYF.

The genes are TRBV5-1 and TRBJ2-1; 11 bases fit TRBD2. Trimming at V came to 4 bases and at J to 7 bases, leaving 4 bases not matched to a gene. CDR3 size: 14 residues. Germline CDR1 is SGHRS and CDR2 is YFSETQ. CDR3 coding DNA: TGCGCCAGCAGCACTACTAGCGGGAGTAATGAGCAGTTCTTC. It is translated as CASSTTSGSNEQFF.

V is TRBV4-1 and J is TRBJ1-2, with 7 bases identical to TRBD1. The CDR3 consists of 12 residues. V dropped 4 bases and J dropped 10; count of bases not matched to a gene: 6. Germline CDR1 MGHRA, CDR2 YSYEKL. In DNA, the CDR3 is TGCGCCAGCAGCCCACTGGAGGGGGCCTACACCTTC. It specifies CASSPLEGAYTF.

This clonotype was picked up a small number of times. The V gene is TRBV28, the J gene TRBJ2-5, with D possibly being TRBD2 (7 bases). Between the trimmed V and J ends, which lost 6 bases and 5 bases, there was a span of 19 bases. There are 15 residues in the CDR3. Germline CDR1 is MDHEN and CDR2 is SYDVKM. The CDR3 reads CASSLNGGGGETQYF. The CDR3 bases are TGTGCCAGCAGCCTAAATGGCGGGGGCGGGGAGACCCAGTACTTC.

As to this clonotype: One junction end disagrees with the germline gene, perhaps due to a read error. The J gene is TRBJ2-1, the V gene TRBV5-1, with a weak D call TRBD2 (5 bases). The V gene's germline CDR1 is SGHRS and CDR2 YFSETQ. CDR3 length equals 15 residues. In DNA form, the CDR3 reads TGCGCCAGCGGCTTTTGGGAGAGCTCCTACAATGAGCAGTTCTTC. Translating gives CASGFWESSYNEQFF.

The V call is TRBV6-1, the J call TRBJ2-1; no clear D gene. V lost 7 bases and J lost 6, with 10 bases in between. This CDR3 has 12 amino acids. From germline, CDR1 is MNHNS and CDR2 SASEGT. CDR3 region: CASISVGNEQFF. The CDR3 bases are TGTGCCAGCATCTCCGTCGGCAATGAGCAGTTCTTC.

This chain links TRBV28 with TRBJ2-7; D unresolved. Trimming shortened V by 6 bases and J by 6 bases, and 9 bases separated the two germline ends. CDR3 length: 11 amino acids. CDR1 and CDR2 from the germline V gene are MDHEN and SYDVKM. CDR3 DNA sequence: TGTGCCAGCAGCACCCCGCTCGAGCAGTACTTC. Amino acid sequence: CASSTPLEQYF. Looking up the rest from reference TRBV28 and TRBJ2-7 gives the full variable domain: DVKVTQSSRYLVKRTGEKVFLECVQDMDHENMFWYRQDPGLGLRLIYFSYDVKMKEKGDIPEGYSVSREKKERFSLILESASTNQTSMYLCASSTPLEQYFGPGTRLTVT.

The genes are TRBV19 and TRBJ2-1, with 7 bases lining up with TRBD1. V shed 4 bases, J shed 9 bases, and the junction held 6 bases outside the gene matches. CDR1 and CDR2 (germline): LNHDA, SQIVND (reference sequence). The CDR3 sequence is 13 residues long. The CDR3 coding sequence is TGTGCCAGTAGTACACAGGGGCTGGGTGAGCAGTTCTTC. Translating gives CASSTQGLGEQFF.

CDR3 region: CASSLRVGAAENIQYF. CDR3 in DNA: TGTGCCAGCTCACTACGAGTGGGGGCGGCGGAAAACATTCAGTACTTC. V gene TRBV18 combines with J gene TRBJ2-4; D is perhaps TRBD1 (6 bases). This CDR3 region has 16 residues. Germline values: CDR1 KGHSH, CDR2 LQKENI. The V end was cut by 4 bases, the J end by 5 bases, with 18 bases between.

This clonotype was observed a handful of times. The chain has TRBV12-3 or TRBV12-4 and TRBJ2-3; 10 bases agree with TRBD2. V lost 5 bases and J lost 7; bases outside the gene matches: 6. The CDR3 has 14 amino acids. The CDR3 loop reads CASSPSGRGNTQYF. In DNA, the CDR3 is TGTGCCAGCAGTCCTAGCGGGAGAGGCAATACGCAGTATTTT.

DNA of the CDR3: TGTGCCACCAGCAGAGATCGGGAGGCTGGGGAAAAACTGTTTTTT. Translated, it gives CATSRDREAGEKLFF. This chain connects TRBV15 to TRBJ1-4; no clear D. The V and J ends lost 0 bases and 8 bases respectively, with 13 bases between them. The germline CDR1 and CDR2 sequences are LNHNV and YYDKDF (reference sequence). There are 15 residues in the CDR3.

This clonotype appeared a few times. The J gene is TRBJ1-1, the V gene TRBV6-2 or TRBV6-3; no firm D call. Germline CDR1 and CDR2: MNHEY and SVGEGT. This CDR3 spans 12 amino acids. V gave up 6 bases and J gave up 7 bases, with 12 bases separating them. The CDR3 loop is CASRSSSVEAFF. The CDR3 nucleotides read TGTGCCAGCAGATCGTCATCGGTTGAAGCTTTCTTT.

CDR3: CASSPDRGLIYGYTF. The CDR3 bases are TGCGCCAGCAGCCCCGACAGGGGGCTTATCTATGGCTACACCTTC. The rearrangement links TRBV5-1 to TRBJ1-2; 10 bases are a match to TRBD1. The germline CDR1 and CDR2 sequences are SGHRS and YFSETQ. This CDR3 region has 15 residues. V lost 4 bases and J lost 4; bases outside the gene matches: 7.